Listed here are 14 T cell receptor beta chains from one sample, sequenced in a study of cytomegalovirus exposure and HLA in healthy donors. 60 Vbeta and 13 Jbeta primers were used in PCR. Using immunoSEQ multiplex PCR, the repertoire was profiled, and TCRdb retains in-frame clones only, with some absent. The repertoire includes approximately 150,000 clones, 75% to 85% of them detected once, and 6% to 7.5% sits in the top ten. The sequenced material came from PBMCs. Receptors were obtained from a man younger than 40 in good health and CMV-seropositive.

The CDR3: CASSRSDTQYF. Written as DNA, the CDR3 is TGTGCCAGCAGCCGGTCAGATACGCAGTATTTT. V usage is TRBV5-6 and J usage is TRBJ2-3; the D is unclear. V dropped 4 bases and J dropped 4 bases, with 4 bases sitting between them. CDR3 length equals 11 residues. CDR1 and CDR2 (germline): SGHDT, YYEEEE.

This rearrangement joins TRBV6-5 to TRBJ2-7; no definite D call. The CDR3 spans 13 residues. Germline assignment: CDR1 MNHEY and CDR2 SVGAGI. Deletions cut 7 bases from V and 0 bases from J, with 10 bases between. CDR3 sequence (DNA): TGTGCCAGCACCCCCCCGGGCTCCTACGAGCAGTACTTC. Amino acids: CASTPPGSYEQYF.

The gene calls are TRBV7-3 and TRBJ2-3; TRBD1 might be the D (8 bases). The length of the CDR3 is 17 residues. Germline lookup yields CDR1 SGHTA and CDR2 FQGTGA. Trimming left V 2 bases short and J 1 base short, with 16 bases between. CDR3 sequence: CASSLQGAGAGTDTQYF. For the CDR3, the DNA is TGTGCCAGCAGCTTACAGGGGGCGGGGGCTGGCACAGATACGCAGTATTTT. Together with reference TRBV7-3 and TRBJ2-3, the CDR3 gives the full variable domain: GAGVSQTPSNKVTEKGKYVELRCDPISGHTALYWYRQSLGQGPEFLIYFQGTGAADDSGLPNDRFFAVRPEGSVSTLKIQRTERGDSAVYLCASSLQGAGAGTDTQYFGPGTRLTVL.

V and J are TRBV28 and TRBJ1-2; possible D gene TRBD1, 6 bases. Trimming took off 6 bases at V and 2 bases at J, with 10 bases between the two ends. The CDR3 spans 13 residues. The germline V gene has CDR1 MDHEN and CDR2 SYDVKM. The CDR3, as DNA: TGTGCCAGCAGCCATGGACAGAACTATGGCTACACCTTC. Amino acid sequence: CASSHGQNYGYTF.

The V call is TRBV4-3, the J call TRBJ2-3, with 12 bases fitting TRBD2. The CDR3 has 19 residues. V dropped 0 bases and J dropped 6; count of bases not matched to a gene: 13. Germline V gene data show CDR1 as LGHNA and CDR2 as YSLEER. CDR3 in amino acids: CASSQDGRLAGGSLDTQYF. DNA for the CDR3: TGCGCCAGCAGCCAAGACGGTCGTCTAGCGGGGGGGAGTTTGGATACGCAGTATTTT.

J is TRBJ1-1 and V is TRBV18; D remains unclear. This CDR3 is built from 14 residues. The V gene lost 2 bases and the J gene lost 1 base, with 8 bases spanning the gap. Germline V gene sequence: CDR1 KGHSH, CDR2 LQKENI. The CDR3 is CASSPERENTEAFF. The CDR3 nucleotides read TGTGCCAGCTCACCAGAGAGGGAGAACACTGAAGCTTTCTTT.

The chain carries TRBV7-2 and TRBJ2-5; possible D gene TRBD2, 5 bases. V dropped 2 bases and J dropped 1 base, with 8 bases sitting between them. The CDR3 covers 14 residues. The germline gives CDR1 SGHTA, CDR2 FQGNSA. The CDR3 loop reads CASSLMRAQETQYF. CDR3 in DNA: TGTGCCAGCAGCTTAATGAGGGCCCAAGAGACCCAGTACTTC.

The rearrangement uses TRBV7-8 and TRBJ2-7; TRBD1 is a possible D gene (5 bases). The germline V and J ends were trimmed by 6 bases and 2 bases, with 14 bases remaining between them. CDR1 and CDR2 from the germline V gene are SGHVS and FQNEAQ. This CDR3 is 14 amino acids long. CDR3 coding DNA: TGTGCCAGCAGTTCGGACAACGCAGCCTACGAGCAGTACTTC. Amino acids: CASSSDNAAYEQYF.

This clone was seen a handful of times. The V gene is TRBV11-3, the J gene TRBJ2-7, with 10 bases that match TRBD2. This CDR3 region has 16 residues. In germline, CDR1 is SGHNT, CDR2 YENEEA. The J segment lost 3 bases and the V segment lost 2 bases, leaving 7 bases of the junction unmatched. This chain's CDR3 is CASSLRLAGVDYEQYF. The CDR3 bases are TGTGCCAGCAGCTTACGGCTAGCGGGGGTTGACTACGAGCAGTACTTC.

This chain connects TRBV28 to TRBJ1-5; no reliable D call. Trimming left V 5 bases short and J 5 bases short, with 19 bases between. Germline assignment: CDR1 MDHEN and CDR2 SYDVKM. The CDR3 is 16 residues long. The CDR3 region is CASSPPVGSPYQPQHF. The DNA of the CDR3 is TGTGCCAGCAGTCCCCCCGTCGGTAGTCCTTATCAGCCCCAGCATTTT.

The rearrangement uses TRBV7-2 and TRBJ1-1; TRBD1 is a possible D gene (6 bases). The V end lost 5 bases, the J end lost 4 bases, and 14 bases lay between the germline ends. CDR3 length: 14 amino acids. Germline loops: CDR1 SGHTA, CDR2 FQGNSA. This CDR3 reads CASSEQGGSTEAFF. DNA of the CDR3: TGTGCCAGCAGCGAACAGGGCGGGAGCACTGAAGCTTTCTTT.

The CDR3 region is CASSYEDRVSSPLHF. In nucleotides, the CDR3 is TGTGCCAGCAGTTACGAAGACAGGGTATCCTCACCCCTCCACTTT. The rearrangement joins TRBV6-5 to TRBJ1-6, with 7 positions matching TRBD1. After removal of 2 bases from V and 10 bases from J, the junction contained 8 bases not matched to a gene. CDR1 is MNHEY, CDR2 SVGAGI, per germline. CDR3 length equals 15 residues.

The J gene is TRBJ1-1, the V gene TRBV5-8; the D gene is possibly TRBD1 (5 bases). Trimming removed 4 bases from V and 7 bases from J, with 14 bases in between. This CDR3 comprises 13 residues. CDR1 SGHTS and CDR2 YDEGEE come from the germline V gene. The CDR3: CASSPRRGLEAFF. In DNA, the CDR3 is TGTGCCAGCAGCCCCCGACGGGGACTTGAAGCTTTCTTT. Filled out from reference TRBV5-8 and TRBJ1-1, the complete variable domain reads EAGVTQSPTHLIKTRGQQATLRCSPISGHTSVYWYQQALGLGLQFLLWYDEGEERNRGNFPPRFSGRQFPNYSSELNVNALELEDSALYLCASSPRRGLEAFFGQGTRLTVV.

The chain combines TRBV9 with TRBJ2-1; 9 bases line up with TRBD1. This CDR3 contains 15 residues. Germline-derived CDR1 and CDR2 are SGDLS and YYNGEE. V gave up 0 bases and J gave up 5 bases; unmatched junction bases: 3. The CDR3 is CASSVEGTGHNEQFF. For the CDR3, the DNA is TGTGCCAGCAGCGTAGAGGGGACAGGGCACAATGAGCAGTTCTTC.